The 26 T cell receptor beta chains reported below all come from one sample, sequenced in a study of technical replicates of blood from a few donors. The table came from immunoSEQ multiplex PCR; TCRdb's copy has only in-frame clones and leaves some out. The sample contains about 94,000 clones, about 96% of which appear only once. What was sequenced was T cells isolated from PBMCs. All receptors derive from a human donor in good health.

The chain carries TRBV7-2 and TRBJ1-2; 7 positions match TRBD1. CDR1 is SGHTA and CDR2 is FQGNSA in the germline V gene. This CDR3 region has 14 residues. With 5 bases clipped from V and 6 bases from J, the junction kept 9 bases outside the gene matches. CDR3 sequence: CASSLGTVPHGYTF. CDR3 nucleotides: TGTGCCAGCAGCCTAGGGACAGTCCCGCATGGCTACACCTTC.

The CDR3 DNA reads TGTGCCAGCTCACCACTCCGACAGGGTAGCGCTGAAGCTTTCTTT. It is translated as CASSPLRQGSAEAFF. V gene TRBV18 combines with J gene TRBJ1-1, with 7 bases aligning to TRBD1. CDR1 is KGHSH and CDR2 is LQKENI in the germline V gene. The V segment lost 1 base and the J segment 6 bases; nucleotides outside the gene matches: 8. The CDR3 is 15 residues long.

The rearrangement uses TRBV29-1 and TRBJ2-7; possible D gene TRBD1, 6 bases. The CDR3 totals 12 residues. Germline V lookup: CDR1 SQVTM, CDR2 ANQGSEA. Trimming shortened V by 4 bases and J by 5 bases, and 12 bases separated the two germline ends. CDR3 sequence reads: CSVVETGHEQYF. The CDR3 bases are TGCAGCGTTGTGGAAACAGGGCACGAGCAGTACTTC.

V gene TRBV27 combines with J gene TRBJ2-3, with D hard to call. The germline CDR1 and CDR2 sequences are MNHEY and SMNVEV (reference sequence). V lost 0 bases, J lost 5 bases, and 6 bases lay in between. The length of the CDR3 is 13 residues. The CDR3 DNA sequence: TGTGCCAGCAGTTTATCAATTATAGATACGCAGTATTTT. Residues: CASSLSIIDTQYF.

This chain uses TRBV7-2 with TRBJ1-3, with D uncertain. The V and J ends lost 5 bases and 0 bases respectively, with 11 bases between them. The CDR3 has 15 residues. Germline CDR1 SGHTA, CDR2 FQGNSA. In nucleotides, the CDR3 is TGTGCCAGCAGCCCGACACGGGACTCTGGAAACACCATATATTTT. Protein: CASSPTRDSGNTIYF.

The V and J genes are TRBV11-3 and TRBJ2-7, with 7 positions matching TRBD1. The V gene end was trimmed by 4 bases and the J gene end by 6 bases; junction bases not matched to a gene: 12. Germline-derived CDR1 and CDR2 are SGHNT and YENEEA. CDR3 size: 15 residues. This chain's CDR3 is CASSYQDRPLTEQYF. CDR3 in DNA: TGTGCCAGCAGCTACCAGGACAGGCCGCTCACCGAGCAGTACTTC.

This rearrangement joins TRBV7-8 to TRBJ1-2; possibly TRBD1 for D (5 bases). CDR3 length: 15 amino acids. Germline V gene sequence: CDR1 SGHVS, CDR2 FQNEAQ. Trimming cost V 4 bases and J 8 bases, with 20 bases left between them. The CDR3 loop is CASSSFASGVGGYTF. The CDR3 DNA is TGTGCCAGCAGCTCCTTCGCATCGGGGGTGGGAGGCTACACCTTC.

The chain links TRBV7-9 to TRBJ2-3; TRBD1 agrees at 8 bases. Germline V gene data show CDR1 as SEHNR and CDR2 as FQNEAQ (reference sequence). The CDR3 spans 14 residues. V trimming: 3 bases; J trimming: 5 bases; junction bases outside the gene matches: 4. The CDR3 sequence: CASSFRTGIDTQYF. In DNA, the CDR3 is TGTGCCAGCAGCTTTAGGACAGGGATAGATACGCAGTATTTT.

The CDR3 loop is CASSLVGTGANEQFF. As DNA, the CDR3 is TGTGCCAGCAGCTTAGTAGGGACAGGGGCCAATGAGCAGTTCTTC. V gene TRBV11-2 combines with J gene TRBJ2-1; 10 nucleotides align to TRBD1. Looked up from germline, CDR1 is SGHAT and CDR2 is FQNNGV. The CDR3 is made up of 15 amino acids. The J segment lost 6 bases and the V segment lost 1 base, leaving 3 bases of the junction unmatched.

The chain carries TRBV5-8 and TRBJ2-5, with 10 bases fitting TRBD1. CDR3 length equals 16 residues. The germline gives CDR1 SGHTS, CDR2 YDEGEE. The V and J ends lost 2 bases and 1 base, in that order; junction bases with no gene match: 5. CDR3 bases: TGTGCCAGCAGCTTCGGGGGACAGGGGATCCAAGAGACCCAGTACTTC. The encoded protein is CASSFGGQGIQETQYF.

This sequence joins TRBV7-2 and TRBJ2-7; weak D call: TRBD2 (6 bases). V was pared by 0 bases and J by 6 bases, with 12 bases between. CDR3 size: 14 residues. The germline CDR1 and CDR2 sequences are SGHTA and FQGNSA. The CDR3, as DNA: TGTGCCAGCAGCTTAGCGTTTACGCGGGGCGAGCAGTACTTC. This translates into CASSLAFTRGEQYF.

The chain has TRBV6-1 and TRBJ2-1; 13 bases are shared with TRBD2. Germline V gene lookup returns CDR1 MNHNS and CDR2 SASEGT. The V gene end was trimmed by 2 bases and the J gene end by 7 bases; junction bases not matched to a gene: 5. CDR3 size: 16 residues. CDR3 nucleotide sequence: TGTGCCAGCAGTGAATTAACTAGCGGGGGGGCGAATGAGCAGTTCTTC. Translation: CASSELTSGGANEQFF.

This clone has a handful of counts. V is TRBV5-1 and J is TRBJ1-6, with D perhaps TRBD1 (6 bases). Trimming left V 2 bases short and J 6 bases short, with 9 bases between. CDR3 length: 14 residues. CDR1 and CDR2 (germline): SGHRS, YFSETQ. The CDR3 bases are TGCGCCAGCAGCTTTGGCAGGGGTAATTCACCCCTCCACTTT. It specifies CASSFGRGNSPLHF.

The DNA for the CDR3 is TGTGCCAGCAGTTACTCGAGTGATAGCCAGCCCCAGCATTTT. Protein: CASSYSSDSQPQHF. The J gene is TRBJ1-5, the V gene TRBV6-6; D not resolved. This CDR3 spans 14 amino acids. Trimming pared 0 bases from V and 7 bases from J, leaving 10 bases between. Per germline, CDR1 MNHNY and CDR2 SVGAGI (reference sequence).

This clone was seen only once. J is TRBJ2-1 and V is TRBV7-8; 10 positions agree with TRBD2. This CDR3 has 16 residues. Unmatched junction bases numbered 11, after V lost 4 bases and J lost 8 bases. The germline V gene encodes CDR1 SGHVS and CDR2 FQNEAQ. For the CDR3, the DNA is TGTGCCAGCAGCTCCGCAACTAGCGGGATAGGGGATGAGCAGTTCTTC. Amino acids: CASSSATSGIGDEQFF.

The genes are TRBV6-1 and TRBJ2-7; 11 bases fit TRBD1. CDR3 size: 15 residues. V gave up 9 bases and J gave up 2 bases; unmatched junction bases: 9. CDR1 and CDR2 from the germline V gene are MNHNS and SASEGT. Written as DNA, the CDR3 is TGTGCCAGTAACTCCCGGGACAGGGGGACCTACGAGCAGTACTTC. Translating it yields CASNSRDRGTYEQYF.

J is TRBJ2-5 and V is TRBV30; unclear D gene. Germline V gene data show CDR1 as GTSNPN and CDR2 as SVGIG (reference sequence). The V end lost 1 base, the J end lost 8 bases, and 5 bases lay between the germline ends. The CDR3 sequence is 10 residues long. DNA for the CDR3: TGTGCCTGGAGTGGGGCTACCCAGTACTTC. This translates into CAWSGATQYF.

This chain uses TRBV5-1 with TRBJ1-1, with 8 nucleotides matching TRBD1. Germline-derived CDR1 and CDR2 are SGHRS and YFSETQ. This CDR3 region has 14 residues. Trimming cost V 6 bases and J 4 bases; bases outside gene matches: 8. CDR3 residues: CASTRGDRSTEAFF. The DNA of the CDR3 is TGCGCCAGCACTAGGGGGGACAGGAGCACTGAAGCTTTCTTT.

This chain links TRBV28 with TRBJ1-5; D remains unclear. V lost 5 bases, J lost 0 bases, and 5 bases lay in between. This CDR3 has 13 residues. Germline-derived CDR1 and CDR2 are MDHEN and SYDVKM. This CDR3 reads CASSSLSNQPQHF. The CDR3 DNA is TGTGCCAGCAGTAGCCTTAGCAATCAGCCCCAGCATTTT.

This chain connects TRBV2 to TRBJ1-4; D is unresolved. V shed 7 bases and J shed 7 bases, with 10 bases lying between them. The CDR3 is 12 amino acids. Per germline, CDR1 SNHLY and CDR2 FYNNEI. This CDR3 reads CASTETFEKLFF. The DNA for the CDR3 is TGTGCCAGCACCGAAACATTTGAAAAACTGTTTTTT.

This chain joins TRBV7-9 and TRBJ2-1; D is unresolved. Trimming removed 3 bases from V and 0 bases from J, with 12 bases in between. The CDR3 runs to 16 residues. Germline-derived CDR1 and CDR2 are SEHNR and FQNEAQ (reference sequence). The CDR3 region is CASSLQVSSSYNEQFF. In DNA, the CDR3 is TGTGCCAGCAGCTTGCAGGTCTCGAGCTCCTACAATGAGCAGTTCTTC.

The chain employs TRBV6-6 and TRBJ2-7; TRBD1 matches at 8 bases. CDR1 MNHNY and CDR2 SVGAGI come from the germline V gene (reference sequence). The CDR3 sequence is 13 residues long. V lost 8 bases to trimming and J lost 3 bases; unmatched junction nucleotides: 6. The CDR3 bases are TGTGCCAGCGGTCCCGGGACAGGCTACGAGCAGTACTTC. It translates to CASGPGTGYEQYF.

The chain recombines TRBV4-1 with TRBJ2-3, with unresolved D. Trimming left V 3 bases short and J 1 base short, with 20 bases between. CDR1 MGHRA and CDR2 YSYEKL come from the germline V gene. The CDR3 loop spans 18 amino acids. The CDR3 protein is CASSQLDLWLSGTDTQYF. CDR3 nucleotides: TGCGCCAGCAGCCAGCTCGATCTTTGGTTAAGCGGCACAGATACGCAGTATTTT.

V and J are TRBV7-9 and TRBJ2-7; D gene uncertain. Deletions cut 1 base from V and 3 bases from J, with 7 bases between. CDR3 length equals 13 residues. From germline, CDR1 is SEHNR and CDR2 FQNEAQ (reference sequence). This CDR3 reads CASSLDGRYEQYF. CDR3 sequence (DNA): TGTGCCAGCAGCTTAGATGGCCGCTACGAGCAGTACTTC.

This chain connects TRBV5-1 to TRBJ2-3; a weak D match, TRBD1 (5 bases). Germline V gives CDR1 SGHRS, CDR2 YFSETQ. Deletions cut 4 bases from V and 2 bases from J, with 11 bases between. The CDR3 totals 14 residues. This CDR3 reads CASSVDSLTDTQYF. The CDR3 bases are TGCGCCAGCAGCGTAGACAGCCTCACAGATACGCAGTATTTT.

This clone has just one count. The chain combines TRBV10-3 with TRBJ1-1; D perhaps matches TRBD1 (5 bases). V lost 3 bases to trimming and J lost 0 bases, with 20 bases between them. CDR3 size: 18 residues. Germline V gives CDR1 ENHRY, CDR2 SYGVKD. CDR3 in DNA: TGTGCCATCAGTGACAATGTTAGTCGGGGGAGGGTGAACACTGAAGCTTTCTTT. Amino acid sequence: CAISDNVSRGRVNTEAFF.